This TCR beta chain was sequenced during a study of blood T cell repertoires in COVID-19. At the level of the study: Sites in the United States, Italy and Spain provided acute and convalescent COVID-19 samples.

The repertoire was sequenced with immunoSEQ multiplex PCR; TCRdb's copy has only in-frame clones and lacks some. The data contain some 270,000 clones, approximately 89% of them singletons. The clonotype comes from a woman in her sixties or seventies who had recovered from COVID-19. Specimen: PBMCs or T cells enriched from blood (not recorded which).

CDR3 nucleotides: TGTGCCAGCAGCACGTCGGTATCCGGCTATGGCTACACCTTC. It translates to CASSTSVSGYGYTF. The J gene is TRBJ1-2, the V gene TRBV6-5; D gene ambiguous. CDR3 length equals 14 residues. Trimming stripped 6 bases from V and 4 bases from J, with 15 bases between. Germline V gene data show CDR1 as MNHEY and CDR2 as SVGAGI.